Listed below are T cell receptor beta chains from one sample, sequenced in a study of breast tumors, draining lymph nodes, adjacent tissues. Via MiXCR, TCRdb re-called the multiplex PCR reads, giving one row per CDR3 protein. Among approximately 100,000 distinct CDR3 sequences listed, around 30% were seen once. Sequenced material: axillary lymph node tissue. Every receptor here comes from a female donor with breast cancer. Some clones in this sample may be carry-over from other donors' samples. Both conserved end residues are part of each CDR3. D genes are given only for firm matches. A row's size may be missing; if present it is once, few, many or a size class.

>TRBV2|14|NA|TRBJ2-5|NA
CASSYPNGTRPKSF
TGTGCCAGCAGTTACCCGAACGGCACTCGGCCCAAGTCCTTC
>TRBV15|16|once|TRBJ2-7|NA
CATSRDRGLIAYEQYF
TGTGCCACCAGCAGAGATAGGGGACTGATAGCCTACGAGCAGTACTTC
>TRBV5-1|14|many|TRBJ2-5|NA
CASSTKSPQDTQYF
TGCGCCAGCAGCACAAAAAGTCCACAAGACACCCAGTACTTC
>TRBV10-3|13|NA|TRBJ1-1|NA
CAIRSREGTEAFF
TGTGCCATCAGAAGCAGGGAGGGGACTGAAGCTTTCTTT
>TRBV12-3/TRBV12-4|16|NA|TRBJ1-6|NA
CASSLAPEQKNSPLHF
TGTGCCAGCAGTTTAGCGCCAGAACAGAAGAATTCACCCCTCCACTTT
>TRBV9|15|many|TRBJ1-4|NA
CASSGGDVRDEKLFF
TGTGCCAGCAGTGGGGGGGATGTTCGGGATGAAAAACTGTTTTTT
>TRBV4-1|16|many|TRBJ2-5|TRBD1
CASSQVLGARGETQYF
TGCGCCAGCAGCCAAGTTTTAGGGGCCAGGGGGGAGACCCAGTACTTC
>TRBV27|15|many|TRBJ2-7|NA
CASSPQGAGDYEQYF
TGTGCCAGCAGTCCCCAGGGGGCGGGGGACTACGAGCAGTACTTC
>TRBV6-6|16|many|TRBJ1-4|NA
CASSYGQTTRNEKLFF
TGTGCCAGCAGTTACGGTCAGACGACGCGTAATGAAAAACTGTTTTTT
>TRBV4-3|15|many|TRBJ2-2|NA
CASSQDYGYGGELFF
TGCGCCAGCAGCCAAGATTACGGGTACGGCGGGGAGCTGTTTTTT
>TRBV7-2|15|once|TRBJ2-7|TRBD2
CASSRLAGWAYEQYF
TGTGCCAGCAGCCGACTAGCGGGGTGGGCCTACGAGCAGTACTTC
>TRBV20-1|13|many|TRBJ2-4|TRBD2
CSAGAGVGDIQYF
TGCAGTGCTGGGGCGGGAGTGGGAGACATTCAGTACTTC
>TRBV20-1|14|many|TRBJ1-6|NA
CSATLGTSNSPLHF
TGCAGTGCTACCCTCGGGACCTCAAATTCACCCCTCCACTTT
>TRBV5-1|14|many|TRBJ2-5|NA
CASSSGTYQDTQYF
TGCGCCAGCAGCTCGGGGACATACCAAGACACCCAGTACTTC
>TRBV20-1|13|NA|TRBJ1-2|NA
CSASFAGEHGYTF
TGCAGTGCTAGTTTTGCGGGGGAGCATGGCTACACCTTC
>TRBV12-3/TRBV12-4|19|NA|TRBJ2-1|TRBD2
CASRLRTSGTTSSYNEQFF
TGTGCCAGCAGATTGAGGACTAGCGGGACCACTAGCTCCTACAATGAGCAGTTCTTC
>TRBV6-2/TRBV6-3|15|many|TRBJ1-6|TRBD1
CASSWDSSYNSPLHF
TGTGCCAGCAGTTGGGACAGCTCCTATAATTCACCCCTCCACTTT
>TRBV19|14|many|TRBJ2-7|NA
CASSMGRTGYEQYF
TGTGCCAGTAGTATGGGGAGGACCGGCTACGAGCAGTACTTC
>TRBV7-6|17|NA|TRBJ2-7|TRBD1
CASSLGPGQGFPYEQYF
TGTGCCAGCAGCTTAGGCCCGGGACAGGGTTTCCCCTACGAGCAGTACTTC
>TRBV4-3|14|many|TRBJ1-4|NA
CASSQDWRNEKLFF
TGCGCCAGCAGCCAAGACTGGAGGAACGAAAAACTGTTTTTT
>TRBV12-3/TRBV12-4|12|once|TRBJ1-2|NA
CASRFTRYGYTF
TGTGCCAGCAGATTTACTCGATATGGCTACACCTTC
>TRBV12-3/TRBV12-4|14|NA|TRBJ1-5|TRBD1
CASSFRGGGQPQHF
TGTGCCAGCAGTTTCAGGGGGGGGGGTCAGCCCCAGCATTTT
>TRBV6-5|15|NA|TRBJ1-1|NA
CASTPSVGVDTEAFF
TGTGCCAGCACTCCTAGTGTCGGAGTCGACACTGAAGCTTTCTTT
>TRBV6-5|15|many|TRBJ1-2|NA
CASSYSETDLNGYTF
TGTGCCAGCAGTTACTCGGAGACAGACCTCAACGGCTACACCTTC
>TRBV27|15|once|TRBJ2-1|NA
CASSQRRDTNNEQFF
TGTGCCAGCAGTCAACGCCGGGACACCAACAATGAGCAGTTCTTC
>TRBV2|13|many|TRBJ2-3|NA
CASRMASSDTQYF
TGTGCCAGCAGGATGGCCAGCTCAGATACGCAGTATTTT
>TRBV12-3/TRBV12-4|17|NA|TRBJ2-1|TRBD2
CASSFTSGRASHNEQFF
TGTGCCAGCAGTTTCACTAGCGGGAGGGCCTCTCACAATGAGCAGTTCTTC
>TRBV29-1|12|many|TRBJ1-2|TRBD1
CSVGTGGSGYTF
TGCAGCGTAGGGACAGGGGGCTCTGGCTACACCTTC
>TRBV7-3|21|NA|TRBJ2-3|TRBD2
CARSSRGGRKETSRDTDTQYF
TGTGCCCGCAGCTCCCGGGGGGGCCGCAAAGAAACTAGCCGAGACACAGATACGCAGTATTTT
>TRBV4-2|12|many|TRBJ2-1|NA
CASSQDWGEQFF
TGTGCCAGCAGCCAAGATTGGGGTGAGCAGTTCTTC
>TRBV19|12|many|TRBJ1-2|NA
CASTGLIDGYTF
TGTGCCTCTACAGGGTTGATTGATGGCTACACCTTC
>TRBV5-4|15|many|TRBJ2-7|TRBD1
CASSYEGQGAYEQYF
TGTGCCAGCAGCTATGAGGGACAGGGGGCCTACGAGCAGTACTTC